Listed below are T cell receptor beta chains from one sample, sequenced in a study of blood T cell repertoires in COVID-19. Clones were read by immunoSEQ multiplex PCR, and TCRdb kept only the in-frame ones, dropping some. This sample has about 82,000 clones, with around 72% found just once. The sequenced material came from peripheral blood. Receptor source: a human donor with acute or convalescent COVID-19. The donor label of this sample is uncertain. CDR3s include the opening cysteine and the closing phenylalanine or tryptophan. Fields, in order: J gene, D gene, clone size, V gene, CDR3 DNA, CDR3 protein. A D gene is named only where the DNA matches it firmly. Not all rows give a size; the values are once, few, many and, for expanded clones, a class.

J gene: TRBJ2-5; D gene: -; clone size: -; V gene: TRBV9; CDR3 DNA: TGTGCCAGCAGCGGAGGTGGAGCGGAGACCCAGTACTTC; CDR3 protein: CASSGGGAETQYF
J gene: TRBJ1-6; D gene: -; clone size: -; V gene: TRBV10-3; CDR3 DNA: TGTGCCTCCCGGACAGCTCGCTCACCCCTCCACTTT; CDR3 protein: CASRTARSPLHF
J gene: TRBJ2-3; D gene: -; clone size: -; V gene: TRBV19; CDR3 DNA: TGTGCCAGTAGTACTACAGATACGCAGTATTTT; CDR3 protein: CASSTTDTQYF
J gene: TRBJ2-3; D gene: TRBD1; clone size: -; V gene: TRBV4-1; CDR3 DNA: TGCGCCAGCAGCCTCGGGACAGGGGGCTTCGATACGCAGTATTTT; CDR3 protein: CASSLGTGGFDTQYF
J gene: TRBJ2-4; D gene: TRBD1; clone size: -; V gene: TRBV7-9; CDR3 DNA: TGTGCCAGCACCCGACAGGGGGATGACATTCAGTACTTC; CDR3 protein: CASTRQGDDIQYF
J gene: TRBJ1-2; D gene: -; clone size: -; V gene: TRBV7-2; CDR3 DNA: TGTGCCAGCAGCTTTACAGAAGCTAACTATGGCTACACCTTC; CDR3 protein: CASSFTEANYGYTF
J gene: TRBJ2-1; D gene: TRBD2; clone size: -; V gene: TRBV6-5; CDR3 DNA: TGTGCCAGCAGTCCCGGGACTAGCGGGAATGAGCAGTTCTTC; CDR3 protein: CASSPGTSGNEQFF
J gene: TRBJ2-2; D gene: -; clone size: once; V gene: TRBV29-1; CDR3 DNA: TGCAGCGTTGACGCGGGGCTTACCGGGGAGCTGTTTTTT; CDR3 protein: CSVDAGLTGELFF
J gene: TRBJ2-5; D gene: TRBD2; clone size: -; V gene: TRBV5-3; CDR3 DNA: TGTGCCAGAAGTACTAGCGGGAGAGAACGCCGCGAGACCCAGTACTTC; CDR3 protein: CARSTSGRERRETQYF
J gene: TRBJ1-5; D gene: TRBD1; clone size: -; V gene: TRBV7-9; CDR3 DNA: TGTGCCATTCCGGGACAGGGCCTCCGGGAAGGCAATCAGCCCCAGCATTTT; CDR3 protein: CAIPGQGLREGNQPQHF
J gene: TRBJ1-5; D gene: TRBD1; clone size: -; V gene: TRBV5-6; CDR3 DNA: TGTGCCAGCAGCCGTACAGGGGCTGGCAATCAGCCCCAGCATTTT; CDR3 protein: CASSRTGAGNQPQHF
J gene: TRBJ1-2; D gene: TRBD1; clone size: -; V gene: TRBV7-2; CDR3 DNA: TGTGCCAGCAGCGGACAGGCGAACTATGGCTACACCTTC; CDR3 protein: CASSGQANYGYTF
J gene: TRBJ2-2; D gene: -; clone size: -; V gene: TRBV25-1; CDR3 DNA: TGTGCCAGCAGTGAATTTTCCTCGAACACCGGGGAGCTGTTTTTT; CDR3 protein: CASSEFSSNTGELFF
J gene: TRBJ1-4; D gene: TRBD1; clone size: -; V gene: TRBV4-2; CDR3 DNA: TGTGCCAGCAGCCAACCAGACAGGGGTGGAGAAAAACTGTTTTTT; CDR3 protein: CASSQPDRGGEKLFF
J gene: TRBJ2-5; D gene: -; clone size: -; V gene: TRBV6-6; CDR3 DNA: TGTGCCAGCAGCGGAGACAGTATCCAGTACTTC; CDR3 protein: CASSGDSIQYF
J gene: TRBJ2-3; D gene: -; clone size: -; V gene: TRBV19; CDR3 DNA: TGTGCCAGTACGTGGGGGCCGGGAGGAGCGCAGTATTTT; CDR3 protein: CASTWGPGGAQYF
J gene: TRBJ2-5; D gene: TRBD2; clone size: -; V gene: TRBV5-1; CDR3 DNA: TGCGCCAGCAGCCGGGGGGCTAGCGGGCAAGAGACCCAGTACTTC; CDR3 protein: CASSRGASGQETQYF
J gene: TRBJ2-3; D gene: -; clone size: -; V gene: TRBV19; CDR3 DNA: TGTGCCAGTAGTACCTGGACAGCCCGCACAGATACGCAGTATTTT; CDR3 protein: CASSTWTARTDTQYF
J gene: TRBJ2-3; D gene: TRBD2; clone size: -; V gene: TRBV7-2; CDR3 DNA: TGTGCCAGCAGCTTTAGCGGGACAGATACGCAGTATTTT; CDR3 protein: CASSFSGTDTQYF
J gene: TRBJ2-2; D gene: TRBD1; clone size: medium-sized; V gene: TRBV2; CDR3 DNA: TGTGCCAGCAGTGTGGGACAGGGGGCCGGGGAGCTGTTTTTT; CDR3 protein: CASSVGQGAGELFF
J gene: TRBJ2-3; D gene: TRBD2; clone size: -; V gene: TRBV28; CDR3 DNA: TGTGCCAGCAGTCTGGGACTAGCGGGAGTCACAGATACGCAGTATTTT; CDR3 protein: CASSLGLAGVTDTQYF
J gene: TRBJ2-7; D gene: TRBD1; clone size: -; V gene: TRBV5-8; CDR3 DNA: TGTGCCAGCAGCTACCGGGACAGGGCATCCTACGAGCAGTACTTC; CDR3 protein: CASSYRDRASYEQYF
J gene: TRBJ1-5; D gene: -; clone size: -; V gene: TRBV28; CDR3 DNA: TGTGCCAGTTTTGAGCAGGGTAGGGATCAGCCCCAGCATTTT; CDR3 protein: CASFEQGRDQPQHF
J gene: TRBJ1-2; D gene: -; clone size: -; V gene: TRBV11-2; CDR3 DNA: TGTGCCAGCAGCTTAGGCGCAGGAGGCCGGTACTATGGCTACACCTTC; CDR3 protein: CASSLGAGGRYYGYTF
J gene: TRBJ2-6; D gene: TRBD2; clone size: -; V gene: TRBV28; CDR3 DNA: TGTGCCAGCAGTCCGGGGGGGCCCCTGCCAGGGGCCAACGTCCTGACTTTC; CDR3 protein: CASSPGGPLPGANVLTF
J gene: TRBJ2-3; D gene: -; clone size: -; V gene: TRBV9; CDR3 DNA: TGTGCCAGCAGCGCGAGGGGGGATACGCAGTATTTT; CDR3 protein: CASSARGDTQYF
J gene: TRBJ1-5; D gene: TRBD1; clone size: few; V gene: TRBV19; CDR3 DNA: TGTGCCAGTAGTCCTTACAGGGGGCAGTTCAATCAGCCCCAGCATTTT; CDR3 protein: CASSPYRGQFNQPQHF
J gene: TRBJ1-1; D gene: -; clone size: -; V gene: TRBV12-3/TRBV12-4; CDR3 DNA: TGTGCCAGCAGTCAACGGTGGAACACTGAAGCTTTCTTT; CDR3 protein: CASSQRWNTEAFF
J gene: TRBJ2-7; D gene: -; clone size: -; V gene: TRBV28; CDR3 DNA: TGTGCCAGCAGGCCCACACGTTTCTACGAGCAGTACTTC; CDR3 protein: CASRPTRFYEQYF
J gene: TRBJ2-1; D gene: -; clone size: few; V gene: TRBV7-7; CDR3 DNA: TGTGCTAGCAGCTTAGGGAATTTTCGGGGGTCAAAGAGGGACAATGAGCAGTTCTTC; CDR3 protein: CASSLGNFRGSKRDNEQFF
J gene: TRBJ1-1; D gene: -; clone size: -; V gene: TRBV29-1; CDR3 DNA: TGCAGCGTTGGAGGAGCAGGGCAATACACTGAAGCTTTCTTT; CDR3 protein: CSVGGAGQYTEAFF
J gene: TRBJ2-3; D gene: TRBD1; clone size: once; V gene: TRBV19; CDR3 DNA: TGTGCCAGTAGTATTGGGACAGGGAGCACAGATACGCAGTATTTT; CDR3 protein: CASSIGTGSTDTQYF
J gene: TRBJ2-3; D gene: TRBD2; clone size: once; V gene: TRBV7-2; CDR3 DNA: TGTGCCAGCAGCTCTACTAGCGGGGTCCGCTCAGATACGCAGTATTTT; CDR3 protein: CASSSTSGVRSDTQYF
J gene: TRBJ1-6; D gene: TRBD1; clone size: few; V gene: TRBV11-2; CDR3 DNA: TGTGCCAGCAGCTTAGTACAGGGGGTTATTTCACCCCTCCACTTT; CDR3 protein: CASSLVQGVISPLHF
J gene: TRBJ1-1; D gene: -; clone size: -; V gene: TRBV12-3/TRBV12-4; CDR3 DNA: TGTGCCAGCAGTACCTTCGGACAGAACGAAGCTTTCTTT; CDR3 protein: CASSTFGQNEAFF
J gene: TRBJ1-2; D gene: TRBD1; clone size: -; V gene: TRBV10-2; CDR3 DNA: TGCGCCAGCAACGACAGGGGGATCTATAACTATGGCTACACCTTC; CDR3 protein: CASNDRGIYNYGYTF
J gene: TRBJ1-6; D gene: -; clone size: once; V gene: TRBV28; CDR3 DNA: TGTGCCAAAGGACAGTACGAAAACTCCTATAATTCACCCCTCCACTTT; CDR3 protein: CAKGQYENSYNSPLHF
J gene: TRBJ1-5; D gene: -; clone size: -; V gene: TRBV27; CDR3 DNA: TGTGCCAGCAGTTACAGGGTCAATCAGCCCCAGCATTTT; CDR3 protein: CASSYRVNQPQHF
J gene: TRBJ1-1; D gene: -; clone size: -; V gene: TRBV5-1; CDR3 DNA: TGCGCCAGCAGCTTGGGGGACAACTCAAGGAACACTGAAGCTTTCTTT; CDR3 protein: CASSLGDNSRNTEAFF
J gene: TRBJ2-1; D gene: TRBD2; clone size: -; V gene: TRBV20-1; CDR3 DNA: TGCAGTGCTAGTCCTAGCGGGGGAAGCTCCTACAATGAGCAGTTCTTC; CDR3 protein: CSASPSGGSSYNEQFF
J gene: TRBJ2-7; D gene: -; clone size: -; V gene: TRBV3-1/TRBV3-2; CDR3 DNA: TGTGCCAGCAGCCAAGCGGGACATCTCTACGAGCAGTACTTC; CDR3 protein: CASSQAGHLYEQYF